This entry features one TCR beta chain sequence. The data originate from a study of blood T cell repertoires in COVID-19. For the study at large: Acute and convalescent COVID-19 specimens originated in the United States, Italy and Spain.

Per the original methods: How many nucleated cells were present was estimated from reference gene primer amplification. Only in-frame clones appear in the TCRdb table, and some are missing; sequencing was by immunoSEQ multiplex PCR. D and trimming were read from the DNA, whereas the V and J calls and clone size are those reported in that table. The table records approximately 250,000 clones, over 70% of them present only once. The CDR3 is 15 amino acids. Germline V gives CDR1 MNHEY, CDR2 SVGAGI. Trimming shortened V by 0 bases and J by 4 bases, and 13 bases separated the two germline ends. This chain connects TRBV6-5 to TRBJ2-7, with D perhaps matching TRBD1 (7 bases). The specimen sequenced was PBMCs or T cells enriched from blood (not recorded which). The TCR originated in a woman between 35 and 50 years old who had been exposed to COVID-19. The CDR3 DNA reads TGTGCCAGCAGTTACTCCCTGACAGGGAGGTACGAGCAGTACTTC. Translated: CASSYSLTGRYEQYF.